Below, one TCR beta chain is given with its context. The data belong to a study of CD8 T cells in Susac syndrome. Roughly 0.45 to 1 ug RNA was reverse transcribed with random hexamers. An immunoSEQ multiplex PCR amplified TCR beta CDR3 over 54 Vbeta and 13 Jbeta. One entry per CDR3 protein, called by TCRdb with MiXCR from the immunoSEQ multiplex PCR reads. The table shows 100,000 to 150,000 distinct CDR3 sequences, with roughly 96% occurring only once. Negative isolation yielded CD8+ and CD4+ T cells; FACS enriched TEMRA cells. The V segment lost 0 bases and the J segment 2 bases; nucleotides outside the gene matches: 4. CDR1 is MNHNY, CDR2 SVGAGI, per germline (reference sequence). The CDR3 length is 15 residues.

J is TRBJ2-7 and V is TRBV6-6; TRBD2 matches 7 bases. Sequenced material: CD4+ T cells from PBMCs. The clonotype was recovered from a human donor in good health. The CDR3 sequence is CASSYSPSGTYEQYF. The CDR3 region has the DNA TGTGCCAGCAGTTACTCGCCTAGCGGAACCTACGAGCAGTACTTC.